Reported below is one T cell receptor (beta chain). As yet, its antigen is unknown. This sample was taken from a study of blood T cells in healthy people across ages. Study overall: T cells yielded about one barcoded beta molecule per two cells through template switching. Notes on the study in general: In long-lived donors, naive CD4+ cell counts and diversity exceeded those of aged donors. Expanded clonotype changes were possibly confounded by unknown donor CMV status. Considered underestimates were the diversity estimates obtained from one million T cells.

Sample-barcoded 5' priming and a J-beta primer mix drove a second PCR of 7 to 11 cycles. TCRdb ran MiXCR on the 5' RACE reads and lists one entry per CDR3 protein. Of around 600,000 distinct CDR3 sequences listed, 45% to 55% are singletons. The CDR3 runs 14 residues. Unmatched junction bases numbered 1, after V lost 6 bases and J lost 2 bases. Germline loops: CDR1 KGHSH, CDR2 LQKENI. This rearrangement joins TRBV18 to TRBJ2-1, with 10 bases aligning to TRBD2. The specimen sequenced was blood. The sequence was collected from a man older than 75 in good health. CDR3 sequence: CASSTSGAYNEQFF. The DNA for the CDR3 is TGTGCCAGCTCCACTAGCGGGGCCTACAATGAGCAGTTCTTC. Drawing the rest from reference TRBV18 and TRBJ2-1, the complete variable domain is NAGVMQNPRHLVRRRGQEARLRCSPMKGHSHVYWYRQLPEEGLKFMVYLQKENIIDESGMPKERFSAEFPKEGPSILRIQQVVRGDSAAYFCASSTSGAYNEQFFGPGTRLTVL.